Following are 8 T cell receptor beta chains from one sample sequenced in a study of T cell changes during pregnancy in multiple sclerosis. Clones were sequenced by immunoSEQ multiplex PCR, and TCRdb holds only the in-frame ones, with some missing. Seen here are 50,000 to 70,000 clones, roughly nine tenths observed once, and the top ten hold less than 5.5%. Sequenced material: CD8+ T cells from peripheral blood mononuclear cells, taken before pregnancy. The receptors derive from a female donor with multiple sclerosis, enrolled in a pregnancy study.

The chain recombines TRBV9 with TRBJ2-7, with 7 positions matching TRBD1. Unmatched junction bases numbered 2, after V lost 3 bases and J lost 2 bases. Germline V CDR1 and CDR2: SGDLS, YYNGEE. The CDR3 totals 13 residues. CDR3 DNA sequence: TGTGCCAGCAGCGGACAGGGACCCTACGAGCAGTACTTC. Translated: CASSGQGPYEQYF.

The V gene is TRBV4-1, the J gene TRBJ2-3, with D possibly matching TRBD2 (6 bases). The germline V gene has CDR1 MGHRA and CDR2 YSYEKL. Trimming left V 1 base short and J 0 bases short, with 8 bases between. The CDR3 runs 15 residues. Here the CDR3 DNA reads TGCGCCAGCAGCCAAGGCGGGGATAGCACAGATACGCAGTATTTT. Its protein product is CASSQGGDSTDTQYF.

This clone showed up just once. V usage is TRBV6-5 and J usage is TRBJ2-3; 8 bases fit TRBD2. Germline assignment: CDR1 MNHEY and CDR2 SVGAGI. CDR3 length equals 15 residues. Trimming at V came to 1 base and at J to 4 bases, leaving 4 bases not matched to a gene. CDR3 in amino acids: CASSYYAGGPDTQYF. The CDR3 DNA reads TGTGCCAGCAGTTACTACGCGGGGGGACCAGATACGCAGTATTTT.

The CDR3 loop is CASSIVPGRDYGYTF. In DNA form, the CDR3 reads TGTGCCAGTAGTATAGTCCCTGGCAGGGATTATGGCTACACCTTC. The chain is built from TRBV19 and TRBJ1-2; D might be TRBD1 (5 bases). V lost 1 base, J lost 5 bases, and 14 bases lay in between. From germline, CDR1 is LNHDA and CDR2 SQIVND (reference sequence). CDR3 length: 15 amino acids.

The chain recombines TRBV14 with TRBJ2-1, with 11 positions matching TRBD2. The V gene's germline CDR1 is SGHDN and CDR2 FVKESK. This CDR3 region has 18 residues. Trimming at V came to 0 bases and at J to 3 bases, leaving 7 bases not matched to a gene. The CDR3 sequence is CASSQDGLTSGGYNEQFF. CDR3 nucleotides: TGTGCCAGCAGCCAAGATGGTCTAACTAGCGGGGGCTACAATGAGCAGTTCTTC.

The rearrangement uses TRBV7-5 and TRBJ1-3; the table's D gene call, TRBD1, was not cross checked with the DNA. TRBV7-5 is assigned pseudogene status. The CDR3 covers 19 residues. The CDR3 bases are TGTGCCAGAAGCTTGCAACCCCCAAAGGGGTTTCCCTCTGGAAACACCATATATTTT. Its protein product is CARSLQPPKGFPSGNTIYF.

This clone was counted a single time. This chain uses TRBV18 with TRBJ2-7; D may be TRBD1 (5 bases). The CDR3 totals 15 residues. Deletions cut 0 bases from V and 2 bases from J, with 11 bases between. Germline-derived CDR1 and CDR2 are KGHSH and LQKENI. This CDR3 reads CASSPPSDSPYEQYF. CDR3 bases: TGTGCCAGCTCACCACCCTCCGACAGCCCCTACGAGCAGTACTTC.

The chain has TRBV28 and TRBJ2-3, with 11 nucleotides matching TRBD2. The CDR3 consists of 18 residues. J gave up 2 bases and V 9 bases, and 16 bases lay outside the gene matches. Germline lookup yields CDR1 MDHEN and CDR2 SYDVKM. The CDR3 nucleotides read TGTGCCAGTTCGTTTCCCCGACTAGCGGGGTCGGACACAGATACGCAGTATTTT. As protein: CASSFPRLAGSDTDTQYF.